These 19 T cell receptor beta chains were sequenced from one sample in a study of shared clonotypes between healthy human individuals. TCRdb keeps only in-frame clones here, not all; method: immunoSEQ multiplex PCR. This table holds around 600,000 clones, about 96% found once. The specimen was naive CD4+ T cells sorted from blood. Subset: CD45RA+ positively selected. These TCRs come from a woman between 25 and 40 years old in good health.

The CDR3 DNA reads TGCGCCAGCAGCTTGAATCAGCGGGAGATACGAGCGACCTACAATGAGCAGTTCTTC. Protein sequence: CASSLNQREIRATYNEQFF. V and J are TRBV5-1 and TRBJ2-1; 8 bases line up with TRBD2. V dropped 1 base and J dropped 2; count of bases not matched to a gene: 14. The V gene's germline CDR1 is SGHRS and CDR2 YFSETQ. CDR3 length: 19 residues.

The J gene is TRBJ2-2, the V gene TRBV7-2; no clear D. Trimming pared 0 bases from V and 4 bases from J, leaving 6 bases between. Germline loops: CDR1 SGHTA, CDR2 FQGNSA. The CDR3 is made up of 14 amino acids. CDR3 bases: TGTGCCAGCAGCTTAGCGGGTTCCACCGGGGAGCTGTTTTTT. Protein: CASSLAGSTGELFF.

This rearrangement joins TRBV6-5 to TRBJ2-2; D is ambiguous. CDR1 and CDR2 from the germline V gene are MNHEY and SVGAGI. The CDR3 is 15 residues long. The V and J ends lost 0 bases and 3 bases respectively, with 8 bases between them. Here the CDR3 DNA reads TGTGCCAGCAGTTACTCGACTTGGTACACCGGGGAGCTGTTTTTT. It codes for CASSYSTWYTGELFF.

The V gene is TRBV28, the J gene TRBJ2-4; D not certain. CDR1 and CDR2 from the germline V gene are MDHEN and SYDVKM. The CDR3 is 16 amino acids. V was shortened by 1 base and J by 0 bases, with 10 bases between the two germline ends. CDR3 sequence (DNA): TGTGCCAGCAGTTTATCTGCCATGCTAGCCAAAAACATTCAGTACTTC. This encodes CASSLSAMLAKNIQYF.

This chain connects TRBV5-8 to TRBJ1-5; the match to TRBD1 covers 11 bases. CDR3 length: 18 amino acids. The junction had 7 bases not matched to a gene; V was cut back by 0 bases and J by 2 bases. CDR1 is SGHTS, CDR2 YDEGEE, per germline. CDR3 in DNA: TGTGCCAGCAGCTTGGTTTGGACAGGGGGCTTCGGCAATCAGCCCCAGCATTTT. Amino acids: CASSLVWTGGFGNQPQHF.

This rearrangement joins TRBV11-3 to TRBJ2-7, with D uncertain. The CDR3 has 12 residues. The germline gives CDR1 SGHNT, CDR2 YENEEA. Trimming removed 5 bases at V and 5 bases at J, with 10 bases between. CDR3 sequence reads: CASSTWYDEQYF. CDR3 nucleotides: TGTGCCAGCAGCACATGGTACGACGAGCAGTACTTC.

DNA for the CDR3: TGTGCCAGCAGCTTGGGACTCGGGGGGGTCGCCGGTGGGCAGTACTTC. It is translated as CASSLGLGGVAGGQYF. This chain joins TRBV5-8 and TRBJ2-7; 8 bases align to TRBD2. The V segment lost 0 bases and the J segment 9 bases; nucleotides outside the gene matches: 14. This CDR3 region has 16 residues. The V gene's germline CDR1 is SGHTS and CDR2 YDEGEE.

The rearrangement uses TRBV5-1 and TRBJ2-7, with D possibly being TRBD1 (6 bases). CDR1 and CDR2 from the germline V gene are SGHRS and YFSETQ. The germline V and J ends were trimmed by 4 bases and 9 bases, with 17 bases remaining between them. The CDR3 extends over 13 amino acids. CDR3 coding DNA: TGCGCCAGCAGCCTGGAGGACAGTTCGTGGCAGTACTTC. It yields the protein CASSLEDSSWQYF.

In nucleotides, the CDR3 is TGTGCCAGTAGTCCATTGGACAGGGCAAACAATGAGCAGTTCTTC. It codes for CASSPLDRANNEQFF. The chain recombines TRBV19 with TRBJ2-1; 8 nucleotides match TRBD1. CDR1 and CDR2 from the germline V gene are LNHDA and SQIVND (reference sequence). This CDR3 is built from 15 residues. Trimming at V came to 5 bases and at J to 5 bases, leaving 8 bases not matched to a gene.

The J gene is TRBJ1-4, the V gene TRBV18; TRBD1 agrees at 7 bases. CDR1 and CDR2 from the germline V gene are KGHSH and LQKENI. There are 15 residues in the CDR3. Trimming removed 3 bases from V and 7 bases from J; junction bases left unmatched: 8. CDR3: CASSPPNRGSEKLFF. CDR3 in DNA: TGTGCCAGCTCACCTCCTAACAGGGGAAGTGAAAAACTGTTTTTT.

This chain links TRBV28 with TRBJ1-2, with 8 bases that match TRBD1. V lost 5 bases, J lost 8 bases, and 13 bases stayed unmatched. This CDR3 spans 15 amino acids. CDR1 MDHEN and CDR2 SYDVKM come from the germline V gene. DNA for the CDR3: TGTGCCAGCAGTGTAACTGACAGGGGACCGGGAGGCTACACCTTC. It is translated as CASSVTDRGPGGYTF.

This chain connects TRBV27 to TRBJ1-5; no clear D. Germline CDR1 reads MNHEY; CDR2 reads SMNVEV (reference sequence). The V end was cut by 6 bases, the J end by 7 bases, with 19 bases between. CDR3 length: 15 residues. CDR3 nucleotide sequence: TGTGCCAGCAGCCGCGGTGGAGGAGGTTACCAGCCCCAGCATTTT. It is translated as CASSRGGGGYQPQHF.

The chain joins TRBV28 to TRBJ1-1; 7 bases fit TRBD1. The CDR3 spans 15 residues. V gave up 6 bases and J gave up 7 bases; unmatched junction bases: 14. CDR1 and CDR2 (germline): MDHEN, SYDVKM. CDR3 coding DNA: TGTGCCAGCAGGACATGGGATCAGGGGGGTATTGAAGCTTTCTTT. Protein: CASRTWDQGGIEAFF. The full variable domain, in which reference TRBV28 and TRBJ1-1 provide the parts outside the CDR3, is DVKVTQSSRYLVKRTGEKVFLECVQDMDHENMFWYRQDPGLGLRLIYFSYDVKMKEKGDIPEGYSVSREKKERFSLILESASTNQTSMYLCASRTWDQGGIEAFFGQGTRLTVV.

The V gene is TRBV5-1, the J gene TRBJ2-3; D is ambiguous. This CDR3 has 12 residues. The V end lost 1 base, the J end lost 6 bases, and 6 bases lay between the germline ends. Germline-derived CDR1 and CDR2 are SGHRS and YFSETQ. The CDR3 region has the DNA TGCGCCAGCAGCTTGCCCCGGGATACGCAGTATTTT. Protein sequence: CASSLPRDTQYF.

V usage is TRBV28 and J usage is TRBJ1-2; D call uncertain. The CDR3 consists of 11 residues. In germline, CDR1 is MDHEN, CDR2 SYDVKM. V dropped 8 bases and J dropped 2 bases, with 6 bases sitting between them. CDR3 loop: CASAGNYGYTF. In DNA, the CDR3 is TGTGCCAGCGCTGGAAACTATGGCTACACCTTC.

This clone was recorded once. The CDR3 DNA is TGCGCCAGCAGCTTCGGGGAGTCTGGAAACACCATATATTTT. This translates into CASSFGESGNTIYF. The rearrangement links TRBV5-1 to TRBJ1-3; D is undetermined. The CDR3 totals 14 residues. Germline V lookup: CDR1 SGHRS, CDR2 YFSETQ. V gave up 2 bases and J gave up 1 base, with 7 bases separating them. Combining the CDR3 with reference TRBV5-1 and TRBJ1-3 gives the whole variable domain KAGVTQTPRYLIKTRGQQVTLSCSPISGHRSVSWYQQTPGQGLQFLFEYFSETQRNKGNFPGRFSGRQFSNSRSEMNVSTLELGDSALYLCASSFGESGNTIYFGEGSWLTVV.

This clone was counted a single time. This chain uses TRBV6-4 with TRBJ1-2; TRBD1 is a possible D gene (5 bases). Germline CDR1 MRHNA, CDR2 SNTAGT. Trimming pared 3 bases from V and 1 base from J, leaving 9 bases between. This CDR3 comprises 14 residues. CDR3 sequence: CASSEGHSNYGYTF. The CDR3 region has the DNA TGTGCCAGCAGTGAAGGACACAGTAACTATGGCTACACCTTC.

The rearrangement uses TRBV29-1 and TRBJ2-5, with D perhaps being TRBD1 or TRBD2 (5 bases each). This CDR3 region has 14 residues. V was trimmed by 7 bases and J by 4 bases, leaving 19 bases between them. CDR1 and CDR2 from the germline V gene are SQVTM and ANQGSEA. This CDR3 reads CSARTGTHTETQYF. The CDR3 nucleotides are TGCAGCGCTAGAACCGGGACGCACACAGAGACCCAGTACTTC. The complete variable domain, with remaining parts taken from reference TRBV29-1 and TRBJ2-5, reads SAVISQKPSRDICQRGTSLTIQCQVDSQVTMMFWYRQQPGQSLTLIATANQGSEATYESGFVIDKFPISRPNLTFSTLTVSNMSPEDSSIYLCSARTGTHTETQYFGPGTRLLVL.

V and J are TRBV11-2 and TRBJ2-7, with D tentatively TRBD2 (7 bases). V gave up 4 bases and J gave up 4 bases, with 17 bases separating them. The germline V gene has CDR1 SGHAT and CDR2 FQNNGV. The CDR3 is 15 residues long. The CDR3 loop is CASSSRQRDIYEQYF. CDR3 nucleotide sequence: TGTGCCAGCAGCTCCCGACAGCGGGACATATACGAGCAGTACTTC.